This T cell receptor beta chain came from a study of Graves' ophthalmopathy and Graves' hyperthyroidism. Background on the study: Untreated patients at initial diagnosis provided peripheral blood. Study-level results: Most thyroid clonotypes with frequency above 0.001 were detected in blood too.

Each donor who had ophthalmopathy showed moderate-to-severe activity, a CAS of ≥3, a NOSPECS of ≥4, and a duration under 3 months. PBMCs were isolated from a roughly 9.6 ml sample of fresh peripheral blood. As for this clonotype: The antigen is unknown.

The authors amplified TCR beta CDR3 regions, and they did so from RNA transcripts for repertoire sequencing. The first-round RT-PCR employed HTBI primers together with the Qiagen OneStep RT-PCR kit. A multiplex PCR was then performed as the second round. TCRdb re-called the multiplex PCR reads with MiXCR, one entry per CDR3 protein. The sample carries 650,000 to 900,000 distinct CDR3 sequences, roughly two fifths recorded once. The sequence was obtained from an adult man with Graves' ophthalmopathy. Source material: peripheral blood.

As DNA, the CDR3 is TGTGCCAGCAGCCCCGGACAGCAGCGTAACACTGAAGCTTTCTTT. As protein: CASSPGQQRNTEAFF. This chain links TRBV5-4 with TRBJ1-1, with D perhaps TRBD1 (6 bases). CDR1 SGHNT and CDR2 YYREEE come from the germline V gene (reference sequence). The CDR3 spans 15 residues. Trimming took 4 bases from V and 2 from J, leaving 15 bases between them.